The present TCR beta chain was sequenced within a study of tumor-infiltrating lymphocytes in primary liver carcinoma (TCRdb year 2017). Context from the whole study: Of the five patients, three men and two women aged 30 to 69 years, four had hepatocellular carcinoma and one had combined HCC and intrahepatic cholangiocarcinoma. Tumors of the five patients were stage T1-T3 N0M0 with maximum diameters of about 4.2 to 10 cm. Roughly 3.5 to 8 million productive TCRbeta reads were obtained per sample, and no significant difference in read depth was found between tissue types. TCRbeta repertoire sequencing, expression microarrays and whole-exome sequencing were combined in the study across five regions of each liver tumor, with adjacent normal tissue and blood also included. TCRbeta repertoire sequencing covered approximately 35 specimens from 5 patients: roughly 25 tumor regions, 5 adjacent noncancerous liver tissues and 5 peripheral blood samples. To link TCRbeta repertoire diversity with the local molecular phenotype, the roughly 26 tumor region samples were profiled using Agilent mRNA microarrays. Repertoires from technical replicates were highly reproducible, with mean shared-clone rates approximately 0.88 and correlation coefficients above 0.95.

Using a constant-region primer and ProtoScript II reverse transcriptase, TCRbeta-specific cDNA was reverse-transcribed from about 460 ng total RNA. TCRbeta libraries were built with three nested multiplex PCR rounds, a slightly modified ARM-PCR procedure. Multiplex TRBV1-TRBV30 forward primers and a Cbeta reverse primer were used in the first two PCR rounds, each of which was run for about 10 cycles. Sample barcodes and Illumina adapters were added in a final 25-cycle PCR using Deep VentR polymerase. Amplicons of 200-500 bp were gel-purified with a QIAquick gel extraction kit before sequencing. The TCRbeta amplicons were sequenced with 250-bp paired-end reads on an Illumina HiSeq 2500. In the paper's pipeline: Reads were quality-trimmed with Trimmomatic v0.33, and paired reads were merged with FLASH v1.2.11 to recover full CDR3 sequences. V, D and J germline segments were assigned to the rearranged TCRbeta sequences using MiGEC v1.2.1b. Clonotype statistics and Shannon-Wiener diversity indices were computed with VDJtools v1.0.0. To reduce sampling bias, subsequent analyses other than the diversity analysis used only the 250 most abundant clonotypes in each sample. TCRdb reran the public reads through fastp at Q25 and MiXCR, keeping productive beta chains. Rows with one shared CDR3 protein collapse into an entry with the most common genes and DNA. TCRdb's processing, not the study's, gives the V and J calls here. The sample has more than 75,000 distinct CDR3 sequences on record, around 70% of them singletons. The biggest ten clones account for roughly 21% of the sample.

On this clonotype itself: No antigen is known for it. This may arise from a read error, as a much more abundant clone is one base away.

General findings and caveats noted by the study authors: Only about 8-25% of top clones were found in all five regions of a tumor, suggesting spatial heterogeneity of tumor-infiltrating T cells. Only the TCR beta chain was sequenced, which likely underestimates true repertoire diversity because unpaired alpha chains were not captured. The top 250 clones made up a significantly larger repertoire fraction in tumors than in blood (p = 0.039). Since the samples were bulk and unsorted, there was no way to compare CD4+ and CD8+ T cell repertoires. With just five or six patients in the study, the authors point out that the findings should be validated in a larger study. Repertoire overlap was higher between tumor regions (mean around 35%) than tumor-adjacent (approximately 17%) or tumor-blood (14%) pairs, consistent with antigen-driven expansion.

Without any cell sorting, total RNA and DNA were extracted together from around 18-30 mg of bulk tissue using the AllPrep DNA/RNA mini kit. Surgical resection was performed in China between late 2015 and early 2016 on roughly 5 patients with histopathologically diagnosed primary liver carcinoma. At the time of sampling, the patients were treatment-naive and had chronic HBV infection. Five spatially separated regions were sampled from each tumor: the superior, inferior, left-lateral and right-lateral poles, plus the tumor centre. Histology showed that every tumor sample contained more than 80% viable tumor cells. Each fresh piece of tumor and adjacent tissue was cut in two, with one half stored in RNAlater at -80 degrees C and the other half sent for histology. Unmatched junction bases come to 9, with V trimmed by 10 bases and J by 6 bases. From the cysteine up to the phenylalanine, the CDR3 has a length of 12 residues. Kept here is only the CDR3 DNA, which spans 36 bases and is read in frame from base 1. CDR1 and CDR2, per the germline V gene, are MDHEN and SYDVKM.

The TCR was taken from a man in his forties with primary liver carcinoma and hepatitis B virus infection. Recombination connected TRBV28 to TRBJ2-7; 7 central bases correspond to TRBD1. Sequencing was carried out using liver tumor tissue from sampling region 1. The sample's cell subset or site label, in plain terms: tumor region T1, superior pole. Read as DNA, the sequence is TGTGCCACCTTAGACAACAGGGGCGAGCAGTACTTC. The translation is CATLDNRGEQYF. The full variable domain, completed from the reference TRBV28 and TRBJ2-7 proteins outside the CDR3, reads DVKVTQSSRYLVKRTGEKVFLECVQDMDHENMFWYRQDPGLGLRLIYFSYDVKMKEKGDIPEGYSVSREKKERFSLILESASTNQTSMYLCATLDNRGEQYFGPGTRLTVT.